This TCR beta chain is from a study of cytomegalovirus exposure and HLA in healthy donors. The CDR3 runs 16 residues. Trimming cost V 5 bases and J 4 bases; bases outside gene matches: 13. Germline V CDR1 and CDR2: SEHNR, FQNEAQ (reference sequence). Primers: 60 Vbeta forward and 13 Jbeta reverse. TCRdb keeps only in-frame clones here, not all; method: immunoSEQ multiplex PCR. This sample has around 130,000 clones, with 80% to 85% found just once. This TCR was sampled from a man aged 18 to 35 in good health and CMV-seronegative. The sample consisted of PBMCs. The chain uses TRBV7-9 and TRBJ2-5, with 7 bases aligning to TRBD2. CDR3 amino acids: CASSPGGGDGSETQYF. Written as DNA, the CDR3 is TGTGCCAGCAGCCCGGGGGGAGGAGATGGGTCAGAGACCCAGTACTTC.